This entry concerns a single TCR beta chain. The data are from a study of naive and memory T cell subsets. V lost 3 bases and J 3 bases, leaving 9 bases between the germline ends. Germline CDR1 and CDR2: MNHEY and SVGEGT. The CDR3 length is 14 residues. From the second PCR step, alpha and beta chains were amplified apart. Four subsets defined by CD45RA and CD27 were sorted after CD3, CD4, CD8 and live/dead staining. Two oligonucleotides, mixed equimolar, formed the beta constant-region primer covering TRBC1 and TRBC2. Four rounds of PCR amplified the ligated cDNA using nested alpha and beta constant-region primers plus SP2. TCRdb recomputed calls from the UMI-ligation and nested PCR reads with MiXCR, one row per CDR3 protein. The sample comprises 25,000 to 30,000 distinct CDR3 sequences, approximately 11% of which are singletons, and about a sixth rests with the top ten.

The chain uses TRBV6-2 or TRBV6-3 and TRBJ1-5; no reliable D call. The sequenced material came from effector memory CD4+ T cells from blood. Subset indicated: effector memory, CD45RA- CD27-. This receptor was identified in a human donor in good health. DNA for the CDR3: TGTGCCAGCAGTTATGATGGGTACAATCAGCCCCAGCATTTT. Translating gives CASSYDGYNQPQHF.